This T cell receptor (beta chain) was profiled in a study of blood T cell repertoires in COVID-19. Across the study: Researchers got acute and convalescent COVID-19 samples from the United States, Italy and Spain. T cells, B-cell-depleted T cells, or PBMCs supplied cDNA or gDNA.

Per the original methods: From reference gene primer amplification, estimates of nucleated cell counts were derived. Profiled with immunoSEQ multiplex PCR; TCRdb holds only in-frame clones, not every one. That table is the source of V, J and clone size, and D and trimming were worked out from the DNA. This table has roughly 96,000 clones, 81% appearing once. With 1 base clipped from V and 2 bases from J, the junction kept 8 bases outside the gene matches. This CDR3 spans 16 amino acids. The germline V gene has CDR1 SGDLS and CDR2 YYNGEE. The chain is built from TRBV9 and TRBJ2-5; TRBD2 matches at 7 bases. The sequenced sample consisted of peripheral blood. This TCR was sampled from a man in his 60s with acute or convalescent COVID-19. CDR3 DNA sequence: TGTGCCAGCAGCGTAAATTCCGGGGGGAAACAAGAGACCCAGTACTTC. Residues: CASSVNSGGKQETQYF.